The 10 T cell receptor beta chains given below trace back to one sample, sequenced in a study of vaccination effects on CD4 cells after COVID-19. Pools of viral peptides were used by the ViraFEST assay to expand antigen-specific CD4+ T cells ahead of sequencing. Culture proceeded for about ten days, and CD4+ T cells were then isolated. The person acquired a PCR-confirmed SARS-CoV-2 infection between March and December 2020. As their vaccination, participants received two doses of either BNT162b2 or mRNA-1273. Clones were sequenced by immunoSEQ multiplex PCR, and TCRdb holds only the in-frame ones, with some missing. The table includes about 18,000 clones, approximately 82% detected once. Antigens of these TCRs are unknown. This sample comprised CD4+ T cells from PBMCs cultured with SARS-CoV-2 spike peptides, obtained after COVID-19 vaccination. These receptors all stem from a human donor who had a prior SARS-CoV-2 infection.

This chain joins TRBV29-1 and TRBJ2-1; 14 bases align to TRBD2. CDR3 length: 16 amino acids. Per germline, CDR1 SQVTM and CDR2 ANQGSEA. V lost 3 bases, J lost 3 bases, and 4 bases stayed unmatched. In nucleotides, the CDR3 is TGCAGCGTTGATGAAGGGACTAGCGGGAGCTACAATGAGCAGTTCTTC. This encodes CSVDEGTSGSYNEQFF.

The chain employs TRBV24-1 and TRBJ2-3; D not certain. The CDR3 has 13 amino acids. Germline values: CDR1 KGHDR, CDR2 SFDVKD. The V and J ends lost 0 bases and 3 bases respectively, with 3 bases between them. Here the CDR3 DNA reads TGTGCCACCAGTGATTTGCAGACAGATACGCAGTATTTT. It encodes CATSDLQTDTQYF.

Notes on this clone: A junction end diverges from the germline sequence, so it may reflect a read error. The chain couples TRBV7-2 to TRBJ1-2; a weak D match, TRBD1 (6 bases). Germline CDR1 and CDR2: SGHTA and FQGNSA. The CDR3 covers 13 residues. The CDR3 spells CASSSGQSPTKDF. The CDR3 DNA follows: TGTGCCAGCAGCTCCGGACAGAGCCCGACAAAGGACTTC.

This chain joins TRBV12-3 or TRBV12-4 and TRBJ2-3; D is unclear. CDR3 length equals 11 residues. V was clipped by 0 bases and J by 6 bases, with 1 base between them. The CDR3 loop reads CASSLADTQYF. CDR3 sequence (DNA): TGTGCCAGCAGTTTAGCTGATACGCAGTATTTT.

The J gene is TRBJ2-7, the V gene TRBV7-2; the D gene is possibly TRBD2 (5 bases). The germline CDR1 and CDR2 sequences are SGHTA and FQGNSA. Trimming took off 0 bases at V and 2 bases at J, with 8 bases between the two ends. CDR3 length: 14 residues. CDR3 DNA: TGTGCCAGCAGCTTAGCTCTAGCCGCCTACGAGCAGTACTTC. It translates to CASSLALAAYEQYF.

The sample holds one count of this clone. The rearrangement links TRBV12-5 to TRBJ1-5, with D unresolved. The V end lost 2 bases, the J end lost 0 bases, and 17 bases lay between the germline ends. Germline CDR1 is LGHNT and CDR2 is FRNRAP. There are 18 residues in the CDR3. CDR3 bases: TGTGCTAGTGGTTTGTCTGTCGGGTGGGCTAATAGCAATCAGCCCCAGCATTTT. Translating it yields CASGLSVGWANSNQPQHF.

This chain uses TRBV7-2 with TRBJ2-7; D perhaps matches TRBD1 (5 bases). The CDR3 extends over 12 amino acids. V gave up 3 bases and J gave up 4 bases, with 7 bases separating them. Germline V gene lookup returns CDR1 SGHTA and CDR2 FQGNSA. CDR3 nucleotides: TGTGCCAGCAGCTTTAGACAGTACGAGCAGTACTTC. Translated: CASSFRQYEQYF.

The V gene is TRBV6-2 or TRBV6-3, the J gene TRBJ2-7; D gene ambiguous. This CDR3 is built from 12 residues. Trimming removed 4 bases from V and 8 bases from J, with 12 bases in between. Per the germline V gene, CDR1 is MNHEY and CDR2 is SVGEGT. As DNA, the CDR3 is TGTGCCAGCAGTTTCGGACCTCTCAAGCAGTACTTC. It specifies CASSFGPLKQYF.

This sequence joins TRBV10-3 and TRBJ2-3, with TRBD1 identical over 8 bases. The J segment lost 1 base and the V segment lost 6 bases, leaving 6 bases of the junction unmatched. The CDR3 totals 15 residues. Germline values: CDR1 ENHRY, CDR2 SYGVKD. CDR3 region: CAISDRGRGTDTQYF. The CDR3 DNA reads TGTGCCATCAGCGACAGGGGTCGGGGCACAGATACGCAGTATTTT.

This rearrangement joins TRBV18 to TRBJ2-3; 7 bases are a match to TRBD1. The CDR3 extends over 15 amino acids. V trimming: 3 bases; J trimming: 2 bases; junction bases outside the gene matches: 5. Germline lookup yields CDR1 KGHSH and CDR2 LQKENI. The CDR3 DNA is TGTGCCAGCTCACCCTCAGGGGGTGTCACAGATACGCAGTATTTT. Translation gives CASSPSGGVTDTQYF.